A selection of T cell receptor beta chains follows, all from one sample in a study of T cells after yellow fever vaccination. MiXCR was run by TCRdb on the 5' RACE reads, yielding one entry per CDR3 protein. Of about 340,000 distinct CDR3 sequences listed, about 8.7% were seen once; the top ten hold more than 15%. The starting material was PBMCs, obtained on the day of the first yellow fever vaccination. The source of these receptors is a man aged 18-30 years who received the YFV17D yellow fever vaccine. The CDR3 runs from the conserved cysteine through the conserved F or W. D genes are given only for firm matches. Some rows mark clone size as missing; the rest say once, few, many or name a class of expanded clone.

j_call d_call clone_size v_call cdr3_aa cdr3_nt
TRBJ1-2 TRBD1 many TRBV6-5 CASSFLDRAGYTF TGTGCCAGCAGTTTCCTTGACAGGGCCGGCTACACCTTC
TRBJ2-3 NA NA TRBV20-1 CSARAMVWTDTQYF TGCAGTGCTAGAGCTATGGTGTGGACAGATACGCAGTATTTT
TRBJ2-1 NA few TRBV19 CASSTMLRSGEQFF TGTGCCAGTAGTACGATGCTGCGTTCCGGTGAGCAGTTCTTC
TRBJ1-1 TRBD1 few TRBV5-1 CASSLGQGGAFF TGCGCCAGCAGCTTAGGACAGGGGGGAGCTTTCTTT
TRBJ1-4 NA NA TRBV20-1 CSARVGPGREKLFF TGCAGTGCTAGAGTCGGTCCGGGTAGAGAAAAACTGTTTTTT
TRBJ1-5 NA many TRBV27 CASSLGGEGNQPQHF TGTGCCAGCAGTTTGGGCGGTGAGGGGAATCAGCCCCAGCATTTT
TRBJ2-5 NA NA TRBV4-3 CASSQDAGGGETQYF TGCGCCAGCAGCCAAGATGCAGGAGGGGGTGAGACCCAGTACTTC
TRBJ2-3 NA many TRBV4-3 CASSQASTDTQYF TGTGCCAGCAGTCAAGCGAGCACAGATACGCAGTATTTT
TRBJ1-3 NA NA TRBV12-3/TRBV12-4 CASSLSGSRNTIYF TGTGCCAGCAGTTTATCAGGCTCCAGAAACACCATATATTTT
TRBJ2-1 NA few TRBV7-2 CASSLALSTEQFF TGTGCCAGCAGCTTAGCGTTGAGCACTGAGCAGTTCTTC
TRBJ1-4 NA NA TRBV5-1 CASSRGSQGKANEKLFF TGCGCCAGCAGCCGGGGCTCACAGGGTAAAGCTAATGAAAAACTGTTTTTT
TRBJ2-1 TRBD2 few TRBV7-2 CASSLIGGGWNEQFF TGTGCCAGCAGCTTAATCGGGGGGGGATGGAATGAGCAGTTCTTC
TRBJ2-2 TRBD1 NA TRBV27 CASRSGTGPGELFF TGTGCCAGCAGATCAGGGACAGGGCCCGGGGAGCTGTTTTTT
TRBJ1-1 NA few TRBV7-2 CASSLGSGILNTEAFF TGTGCCAGCAGCTTAGGATCGGGGATTTTGAACACTGAAGCTTTCTTT
TRBJ2-6 NA few TRBV9 CASSVVGGTGASGANVLTF TGTGCCAGCAGCGTAGTAGGGGGGACGGGGGCAAGTGGGGCCAACGTGCTGACTTTC
TRBJ2-7 NA NA TRBV5-6 CASSMYGGRSSYEQYF TGTGCCAGCAGCATGTATGGGGGCCGAAGCTCCTACGAGCAGTACTTC
TRBJ2-3 TRBD2 many TRBV12-3/TRBV12-4 CASSLTSGSTDTQYF TGTGCCAGCAGTCTGACTAGCGGGAGCACAGATACGCAGTATTTT
TRBJ1-1 NA few TRBV28 CASSLPAGTEAFF TGTGCCAGCAGTTTACCAGCGGGCACTGAAGCTTTCTTT
TRBJ2-2 NA few TRBV5-1 CASSSSSEYTGELFF TGCGCCAGCAGCTCTAGCAGCGAATACACCGGGGAGCTGTTTTTT
TRBJ2-5 TRBD1 few TRBV27 CASKGQQETQYF TGTGCCAGCAAGGGACAGCAAGAGACCCAGTACTTC
TRBJ2-5 TRBD2 NA TRBV7-7 CASSLLLAGSQETQYF TGTGCCAGCAGCTTATTACTAGCGGGGAGCCAAGAGACCCAGTACTTC
TRBJ1-4 NA many TRBV4-3 CASSQEAEVGEKLFF TGCGCCAGCAGCCAAGAGGCGGAAGTCGGGGAAAAACTGTTTTTT
TRBJ1-1 NA few TRBV29-1 CSVGYKTTEAFF TGCAGCGTTGGTTACAAGACCACTGAAGCTTTCTTT
TRBJ2-7 NA NA TRBV5-1 CASSLAGLTYEQYF TGCGCCAGCAGCTTAGCAGGACTAACCTACGAGCAGTACTTC
TRBJ2-4 TRBD2 NA TRBV5-4 CASSLVAGGYSAKNIQYF TGTGCCAGCAGCTTGGTGGCGGGGGGATATTCGGCCAAAAACATTCAGTACTTC
TRBJ2-3 NA NA TRBV7-3 CASSLRSGTDTQYF TGTGCCAGCAGCTTAAGGTCCGGCACAGATACGCAGTATTTT
TRBJ2-5 TRBD2 few TRBV4-1 CASSQDQDGGRKTQYF TGCGCCAGCAGCCAAGACCAGGACGGGGGGAGAAAGACCCAGTACTTC
TRBJ1-1 NA NA TRBV9 CASSAGGGSAFF TGTGCCAGCAGCGCCGGCGGGGGATCGGCTTTCTTT
TRBJ1-1 NA NA TRBV15 CATSRDRVTNSPEAFF TGTGCCACCAGCAGAGATCGTGTTACTAACAGCCCTGAAGCTTTCTTT
TRBJ2-3 TRBD1 many TRBV10-3 CAISEGTGGADTQYF TGTGCCATCAGTGAAGGGACAGGGGGGGCAGATACGCAGTATTTT
TRBJ2-1 NA few TRBV5-1 CASSLFRSRYNEQFF TGCGCCAGCAGCTTATTTCGCTCCCGGTACAATGAGCAGTTCTTC
TRBJ2-3 NA many TRBV5-1 CASSLVGAGEDTQYF TGCGCCAGCAGCTTGGTGGGGGCAGGGGAAGATACGCAGTATTTT
TRBJ2-5 TRBD2 NA TRBV5-4 CALKGLAGTHSQTQYF TGTGCCCTTAAGGGACTAGCGGGGACCCATTCGCAGACCCAGTACTTC
TRBJ2-5 TRBD1 few TRBV7-3 CASSLTGTALQETQYF TGTGCCAGCAGCTTAACGGGGACAGCTCTCCAAGAGACCCAGTACTTC
TRBJ1-3 NA NA TRBV10-3 CAISDRQVHHSGDTIYF TGTGCCATCAGTGACCGACAGGTCCACCACTCTGGAGACACCATATATTTT
TRBJ2-3 TRBD1 few TRBV5-1 CASSPGQVRGDTQYF TGCGCCAGCAGCCCTGGACAGGTTCGGGGAGATACGCAGTATTTT
TRBJ1-2 NA few TRBV6-1 CASRPDSNLNYGYTF TGTGCCAGCAGACCCGACAGTAACCTTAACTATGGCTACACCTTC
TRBJ2-3 TRBD2 NA TRBV7-2 CASSPFLAGGRGDTQYF TGTGCCAGCAGCCCCTTTCTAGCGGGGGGCCGTGGAGATACGCAGTATTTT
TRBJ1-5 NA NA TRBV7-6 CASSLEASQGQPQHF TGTGCCAGCAGCTTAGAGGCCTCGCAGGGTCAGCCCCAGCATTTT
TRBJ2-3 TRBD2 many TRBV25-1 CASSAAGGRTDTQYF TGTGCCAGCAGTGCGGCGGGGGGCCGCACAGATACGCAGTATTTT
TRBJ2-5 NA many TRBV5-1 CASSRPPETQYF TGCGCCAGCAGCAGGCCCCCCGAGACCCAGTACTTC
TRBJ2-3 TRBD2 few TRBV7-2 CASSLNSGGVADTQYF TGTGCCAGCAGCTTAAATAGCGGGGGGGTGGCAGATACGCAGTATTTT
TRBJ1-2 NA NA TRBV20-1 CSARDQQGGYTF TGCAGTGCTAGAGATCAGCAGGGTGGCTACACCTTC
TRBJ2-5 NA NA TRBV2 CASSGSSEQETQYF TGTGCCAGCAGTGGGTCTAGCGAACAAGAGACCCAGTACTTC
TRBJ2-7 NA few TRBV23-1 CASSQSVYEQYF TGCGCCAGCAGTCAATCCGTCTACGAGCAGTACTTC
TRBJ2-1 NA NA TRBV12-3/TRBV12-4 CASSLVGPGNEQFF TGTGCCAGCAGTTTAGTAGGTCCTGGAAATGAGCAGTTCTTC
TRBJ2-6 NA few TRBV14 CASSQEPEPQDQSSGANVLTF TGTGCCAGCAGCCAGGAACCCGAACCACAGGATCAGTCCTCTGGGGCCAACGTCCTGACTTTC
TRBJ2-2 TRBD2 NA TRBV7-2 CASSLGLAVGELFF TGTGCCAGCAGCCTCGGACTAGCGGTCGGGGAGCTGTTTTTT
TRBJ2-5 NA NA TRBV18 CASSSTPGTEETQYF TGTGCCAGCTCATCGACGCCCGGGACTGAGGAGACCCAGTACTTC
TRBJ1-6 TRBD1 many TRBV11-2 CASSPHTLIGQGAASPLHF TGTGCCAGCAGCCCACATACCCTTATTGGACAGGGGGCGGCTTCACCCCTCCACTTT
TRBJ1-2 NA NA TRBV20-1 CSAQGGYGYTF TGCAGTGCCCAAGGAGGGTATGGCTACACCTTC
TRBJ2-1 NA NA TRBV5-4 CASSFGPGWNEQFF TGTGCCAGCAGCTTTGGTCCAGGGTGGAATGAGCAGTTCTTC
TRBJ2-3 TRBD2 many TRBV20-1 CSARVGTSGSDTQYF TGCAGTGCTAGAGTTGGGACTAGCGGATCAGATACGCAGTATTTT
TRBJ2-5 TRBD1 many TRBV7-2 CASSRGTGYQGETQYF TGTGCCAGCAGCAGAGGGACAGGGTATCAGGGTGAGACCCAGTACTTC
TRBJ1-1 NA few TRBV20-1 CSARTLRVGTEAFF TGCAGTGCTAGAACTCTCCGGGTGGGCACTGAAGCTTTCTTT